This T cell receptor (beta chain) derives from a study of blood T cell repertoires in COVID-19. The wider study: Samples of COVID-19 (acute and convalescent) were obtained from the United States, Italy and Spain.

Per the study methods: How many nucleated cells were present was estimated from reference gene primer amplification. The table came from immunoSEQ multiplex PCR; TCRdb's copy has only in-frame clones and leaves some out. V, J and clone size are those of that table, while D and trimming were read from the DNA. The sample includes 250,000 to 350,000 clones, less than 90% of them seen just once. Everyone who took part was roughly 18 to 95 years old, and they came from over 20 US areas. Cohort 3 recovery required two negative PCRs, clearance, or symptom resolution. Germline V gene data show CDR1 as KGHSH and CDR2 as LQKENI. The CDR3 contains 14 residues. The ends were cut back, 2 bases at V and 5 bases at J, with 12 bases in the middle.

The receptor's source is a woman between 50 and 59 years old who had recovered from COVID-19. Sequences were obtained from PBMCs or T cells enriched from blood (not recorded which). This chain links TRBV18 with TRBJ1-1; D might be TRBD1 (5 bases). DNA of the CDR3: TGTGCCAGCTCACCAATTTCCCAGGGTACTGAAGCTTTCTTT. It specifies CASSPISQGTEAFF.